The 15 T cell receptor beta chains below were found in one sample sequenced in a study of blood T cell repertoires in COVID-19. The method was immunoSEQ multiplex PCR; TCRdb's version includes in-frame clones alone and lacks a portion of them. There are some 200,000 clones in the sample; about four fifths occur only once, and 12% lies in the top ten. Sequencing was carried out using PBMCs or T cells enriched from blood (not recorded which). Source of these receptors: a man aged 35-49 years who had recovered from COVID-19.

This rearrangement joins TRBV20-1 to TRBJ1-1; no definite D call. Germline lookup yields CDR1 DFQATT and CDR2 SNEGSKA (reference sequence). CDR3 size: 11 residues. In DNA form, the CDR3 reads TGCAGGATGATGAGGGCTACCGAAGCTTTCTTT. Translation: CRMMRATEAFF.

This rearrangement joins TRBV5-6 to TRBJ2-5, with 10 bases lining up with TRBD1. The CDR3 is 17 residues long. Germline V gives CDR1 SGHDT, CDR2 YYEEEE. V trimming: 3 bases; J trimming: 5 bases; junction bases outside the gene matches: 13. CDR3 DNA sequence: TGTGCCAGCAGCTCCCGGACCCGACAGGGGGCCAGGGAGACCCAGTACTTC. Protein: CASSSRTRQGARETQYF.

The genes are TRBV5-3 and TRBJ2-7; 10 positions agree with TRBD2. TRBV5-3 is annotated as an ORF whose role is uncertain. The CDR3 contains 19 residues. V lost 3 bases to trimming and J lost 0 bases; unmatched junction nucleotides: 15. The CDR3: CARSSRPIAGGADSYEQYF. CDR3 nucleotide sequence: TGTGCCAGAAGCTCCCGACCTATAGCGGGAGGTGCAGACTCCTACGAGCAGTACTTC.

This clone was seen only a few times. The V gene is TRBV11-1, the J gene TRBJ2-1; 13 nucleotides agree with TRBD2. The germline V gene has CDR1 SGHAT and CDR2 FQDESV (reference sequence). The CDR3 extends over 16 amino acids. With 0 bases clipped from V and 9 bases from J, the junction kept 5 bases outside the gene matches. DNA of the CDR3: TGTGCCAGCAGCTTAGCTACTAGCGGGAGGGCCGGTGAGCAGTTCTTC. Protein product: CASSLATSGRAGEQFF.

The genes are TRBV12-5 and TRBJ2-5; TRBD2 aligns across 13 bases. Germline V gene sequence: CDR1 LGHNT, CDR2 FRNRAP. CDR3 length equals 15 residues. The J segment lost 5 bases and the V segment lost 8 bases, leaving 8 bases of the junction unmatched. CDR3 DNA sequence: TGTGCTAGTCACGGGGGGACTAGCGGGACTGAGACCCAGTACTTC. Translating gives CASHGGTSGTETQYF.

The rearrangement joins TRBV28 to TRBJ1-5; the D gene is possibly TRBD1 (5 bases). This CDR3 spans 15 amino acids. Trimming pared 6 bases from V and 0 bases from J, leaving 12 bases between. Germline lookup yields CDR1 MDHEN and CDR2 SYDVKM. The CDR3 spells CASSPWDFSNQPQHF. The CDR3 DNA follows: TGTGCCAGCAGCCCTTGGGACTTTAGCAATCAGCCCCAGCATTTT.

V gene TRBV21-1 combines with J gene TRBJ1-1; TRBD1, the D gene given by the table, was not confirmed from the DNA. TRBV21-1 corresponds to a pseudogene. The CDR3 is 17 residues long. The CDR3 loop reads CASSARTGASLCTEAFF. For the CDR3, the DNA is TGTGCCAGCAGCGCCCGGACAGGGGCGAGCCTTTGCACTGAAGCTTTCTTT.

In its sample, this clone was seen once. The chain links TRBV28 to TRBJ2-3; tentatively, D is TRBD1 (6 bases). In germline, CDR1 is MDHEN, CDR2 SYDVKM. V shed 10 bases and J shed 1 base, with 12 bases lying between them. The CDR3 runs 13 residues. The CDR3 sequence: CATSPGGTDTQYF. Here the CDR3 DNA reads TGTGCCACCAGCCCAGGGGGCACAGATACGCAGTATTTT. Looking up the rest from reference TRBV28 and TRBJ2-3 gives the full variable domain: DVKVTQSSRYLVKRTGEKVFLECVQDMDHENMFWYRQDPGLGLRLIYFSYDVKMKEKGDIPEGYSVSREKKERFSLILESASTNQTSMYLCATSPGGTDTQYFGPGTRLTVL.

This clone appeared a few times. The chain is built from TRBV11-2 and TRBJ1-2; D may be TRBD1 (5 bases). In germline, CDR1 is SGHAT, CDR2 FQNNGV. V was cut by 5 bases and J by 5 bases, with 9 bases left in between. CDR3 length equals 12 residues. Here the CDR3 reads CASSKGTYGYTF. For the CDR3, the DNA is TGTGCCAGCAGCAAAGGGACTTATGGCTACACCTTC.

This clone appeared a few times. The rearrangement joins TRBV23-1 to TRBJ2-5, with 8 bases aligning to TRBD1. TRBV23-1 is an ORF; its function is uncertain. The CDR3 is 12 residues long. CDR3: CDETGVQETQYF. The CDR3 coding sequence is TGCGACGAGACAGGGGTACAAGAGACCCAGTACTTC.

The rearrangement joins TRBV6-1 to TRBJ1-3; 8 nucleotides line up with TRBD1. This CDR3 comprises 17 residues. V lost 4 bases, J lost 0 bases, and 8 bases stayed unmatched. Germline CDR1 is MNHNS and CDR2 is SASEGT. The CDR3 nucleotides are TGTGCCAGCAGTGGCAGGACAGGGCTTGTCTCTGGAAACACCATATATTTT. It yields the protein CASSGRTGLVSGNTIYF.

The gene calls are TRBV5-1 and TRBJ1-4, with D perhaps TRBD1 (6 bases). The CDR3 totals 16 residues. CDR1 is SGHRS, CDR2 YFSETQ, per germline. Trimming shortened V by 3 bases and J by 0 bases, and 12 bases separated the two germline ends. In DNA, the CDR3 is TGCGCCAGCAGCTCCGGACAGTCTGCAACTAATGAAAAACTGTTTTTT. As protein: CASSSGQSATNEKLFF.

In DNA, the CDR3 is TGCGCCAGCAGCTTGGGCACAGCAAACACTGAAGCTTTCTTT. It translates to CASSLGTANTEAFF. The chain employs TRBV5-1 and TRBJ1-1, with D unresolved. CDR1 is SGHRS, CDR2 YFSETQ, per germline. CDR3 length: 14 amino acids. Trimming stripped 0 bases from V and 2 bases from J, with 8 bases between.

This chain connects TRBV3-1 (or the pseudogene TRBV3-2) to TRBJ2-3; D remains unclear. This CDR3 has 16 amino acids. Deletions cut 4 bases from V and 1 base from J, with 15 bases between. Germline assignment: CDR1 LGHDT and CDR2 YNNKEL (reference sequence). The CDR3 DNA sequence: TGTGCCAGCAGCCCCGACTCAAAACCTCGCACAGATACGCAGTATTTT. This codes for CASSPDSKPRTDTQYF.

This clone has just one count. This chain uses TRBV5-1 with TRBJ1-1; no clear D gene. Germline V gene lookup returns CDR1 SGHRS and CDR2 YFSETQ. The CDR3 extends over 14 amino acids. Deletions cut 0 bases from V and 8 bases from J, with 14 bases between. Here the CDR3 reads CASSLGEGISEAFF. In DNA, the CDR3 is TGCGCCAGCAGCTTGGGCGAGGGAATCTCCGAAGCTTTCTTT.